This TCR beta chain was identified during a study of CD8+ T cells in alopecia areata. Peripheral blood and lesional scalp punch biopsies were taken from alopecia areata patients. Cell sorting was applied to PBMCs, and CD4+ and CD8+ T cells were collected. Germline CDR1 is SQVTM and CDR2 is ANQGSEA. The CDR3 length is 14 residues. V was clipped by 6 bases and J by 6 bases; unmatched bases: 6. Investigators isolated RNA and reverse transcribed it into cDNA to act as the sequencing template. The table came from immunoSEQ multiplex PCR; TCRdb's copy has only in-frame clones and leaves some out. Of just over 150,000 clones listed, around half were seen once; the top ten hold approximately 20%. This clone has more than one count but fewer than ten.

The V gene is TRBV29-1, the J gene TRBJ2-2; 11 bases are a match to TRBD1. This TCR derives from a human donor with alopecia areata. The specimen comprised CD8+ T cells sorted from blood, sampled at week 0. CDR3 bases: TGCAGCGTCCTTCCGGGACAGGGGGCCGGGGAGCTGTTTTTT. This encodes CSVLPGQGAGELFF.